These 17 T cell receptor beta chains were sequenced from one sample in a study of cytomegalovirus exposure and HLA in healthy donors. The PCR ran on 60 Vbeta and 13 Jbeta primers. Assay: immunoSEQ multiplex PCR; the TCRdb copy retains only in-frame clones and omits some. In the table there are about 120,000 clones, approximately 8.6% of which are singletons. The sequenced sample was PBMCs. These receptors originate from a woman in her thirties or forties in good health and CMV-seropositive.

The rearrangement joins TRBV4-2 to TRBJ1-2; D is unresolved. The V end lost 0 bases, the J end lost 8 bases, and 16 bases lay between the germline ends. This CDR3 contains 15 residues. Per the germline V gene, CDR1 is LGHNA and CDR2 is YNFKEQ. The CDR3: CASSQESAGPRGYTF. CDR3 in DNA: TGTGCCAGCAGCCAAGAATCGGCGGGCCCGCGGGGCTACACCTTC.

CDR3 sequence reads: CASSDLRQASSGNTIYF. CDR3 in DNA: TGTGCCAGCAGTGATTTAAGACAGGCAAGCTCTGGAAACACCATATATTTT. The chain has TRBV6-1 and TRBJ1-3; a weak D match, TRBD1 (6 bases). The CDR3 sequence is 17 residues long. Trimming removed 3 bases from V and 0 bases from J, with 15 bases in between. Per germline, CDR1 MNHNS and CDR2 SASEGT.

There are a few counts of this clone. The chain recombines TRBV28 with TRBJ1-1; perhaps TRBD1 as D (5 bases). Germline values: CDR1 MDHEN, CDR2 SYDVKM. V dropped 5 bases and J dropped 5 bases, with 15 bases sitting between them. The length of the CDR3 is 14 residues. The CDR3 coding sequence is TGTGCCAGCAGTCCCTCCAGGGAAGGAACTGAAGCTTTCTTT. Translation gives CASSPSREGTEAFF.

This clone was seen more than once but under ten times. The V gene is TRBV6-1, the J gene TRBJ1-1; 9 positions agree with TRBD1. Looked up from germline, CDR1 is MNHNS and CDR2 is SASEGT. Unmatched junction bases numbered 5, after V lost 8 bases and J lost 4 bases. The CDR3 runs 13 residues. The CDR3 nucleotides read TGTGCCAGCGCCGGGACAGGGAGCACTGAAGCTTTCTTT. It yields the protein CASAGTGSTEAFF.

The chain joins TRBV7-8 to TRBJ1-1; 8 bases are a match to TRBD1. The junction had 15 bases not matched to a gene; V was cut back by 7 bases and J by 2 bases. CDR3 length: 17 amino acids. Germline loops: CDR1 SGHVS, CDR2 FQNEAQ. The CDR3 coding sequence is TGTGCCAGCATCTACACTACATTCAGGGGGCTCAACACTGAAGCTTTCTTT. Translating gives CASIYTTFRGLNTEAFF.

J is TRBJ1-3 and V is TRBV15; 10 nucleotides match TRBD1. Germline trimming cut 1 base from V and 8 bases from J; bases unmatched to any gene: 11. The CDR3 runs 17 residues. CDR1 is LNHNV, CDR2 YYDKDF, per germline (reference sequence). CDR3 bases: TGTGCCACCAGCAGAGCGTCGGACAGGGGGTCTCGTGACACCATATATTTT. This translates into CATSRASDRGSRDTIYF. Filled out from reference TRBV15 and TRBJ1-3, the complete variable domain reads DAMVIQNPRYQVTQFGKPVTLSCSQTLNHNVMYWYQQKSSQAPKLLFHYYDKDFNNEADTPDNFQSRRPNTSFCFLDIRSPGLGDTAMYLCATSRASDRGSRDTIYFGEGSWLTVV.

This sequence joins TRBV11-1 and TRBJ2-7, with TRBD2 matching 8 bases. This CDR3 region has 14 residues. V shed 4 bases and J 2 bases; nucleotides not matched to a gene: 4. Germline CDR1 reads SGHAT; CDR2 reads FQDESV (reference sequence). CDR3: CASSSLGRAYEQYF. CDR3 nucleotides: TGTGCCAGCAGCTCCCTCGGGAGGGCCTACGAGCAGTACTTC.

This clone was picked up a small number of times. V gene TRBV5-1 combines with J gene TRBJ2-7; TRBD1 matches at 8 bases. The germline gives CDR1 SGHRS, CDR2 YFSETQ. This CDR3 comprises 15 residues. V shed 3 bases, J shed 3 bases, and the junction held 8 bases outside the gene matches. CDR3 in DNA: TGCGCCAGCAGCTCGACCGACAGGGGTGTCTACGAGCAGTACTTC. It specifies CASSSTDRGVYEQYF. Based on the CDR3 plus reference TRBV5-1 and TRBJ2-7, the full variable domain is KAGVTQTPRYLIKTRGQQVTLSCSPISGHRSVSWYQQTPGQGLQFLFEYFSETQRNKGNFPGRFSGRQFSNSRSEMNVSTLELGDSALYLCASSSTDRGVYEQYFGPGTRLTVT.

This clone has only a few counts. The rearrangement joins TRBV25-1 to TRBJ1-4; possible D gene TRBD1, 5 bases. Germline loops: CDR1 MGHDK, CDR2 SYGVNS. V lost 1 base and J 4 bases, leaving 10 bases between the germline ends. The CDR3 loop spans 15 amino acids. The CDR3 sequence is CASSEWGSFNEKLFF. The CDR3 DNA reads as TGTGCCAGCAGTGAATGGGGCAGTTTTAATGAAAAACTGTTTTTT. Complete variable domain (other parts from reference TRBV25-1 and TRBJ1-4): EADIYQTPRYLVIGTGKKITLECSQTMGHDKMYWYQQDPGMELHLIHYSYGVNSTEKGDLSSESTVSRIRTEHFPLTLESARPSHTSQYLCASSEWGSFNEKLFFGSGTQLSVL.

This clone was counted a single time. The V and J genes are TRBV30 and TRBJ1-5, with D possibly matching TRBD1 (6 bases). Trimming pared 3 bases from V and 5 bases from J, leaving 11 bases between. This CDR3 contains 13 residues. Germline V lookup: CDR1 GTSNPN, CDR2 SVGIG (reference sequence). The CDR3 DNA sequence: TGTGCCTGGAGCATAAAGGGGGATCAGCCCCAGCATTTT. Encoded protein: CAWSIKGDQPQHF.

This clone was seen only a few times. The rearrangement uses TRBV7-8 and TRBJ1-2, with 7 bases fitting TRBD1. The CDR3 is made up of 15 amino acids. The V segment lost 4 bases and the J segment 4 bases; nucleotides outside the gene matches: 9. The germline V gene has CDR1 SGHVS and CDR2 FQNEAQ. The CDR3 loop is CASSSGTGAGYGYTF. CDR3 nucleotide sequence: TGTGCCAGCAGCTCAGGAACAGGGGCGGGCTATGGCTACACCTTC.

V is TRBV2 and J is TRBJ2-5; perhaps TRBD2 as D (6 bases). V was pared by 3 bases and J by 7 bases, with 15 bases between. The CDR3 spans 14 residues. CDR1 and CDR2 (germline): SNHLY, FYNNEI. CDR3 protein: CASSESRGTVTQYF. In DNA form, the CDR3 reads TGTGCCAGCAGTGAGAGCCGGGGGACGGTGACCCAGTACTTC. Drawing the rest from reference TRBV2 and TRBJ2-5, the complete variable domain is EPEVTQTPSHQVTQMGQEVILRCVPISNHLYFYWYRQILGQKVEFLVSFYNNEISEKSEIFDDQFSVERPDGSNFTLKIRSTKLEDSAMYFCASSESRGTVTQYFGPGTRLLVL.

In its sample, this clone was seen a few times. The rearrangement uses TRBV5-6 and TRBJ1-2; D perhaps matches TRBD1 (5 bases). Germline V gene lookup returns CDR1 SGHDT and CDR2 YYEEEE. This CDR3 contains 15 residues. V lost 3 bases and J 7 bases, leaving 19 bases between the germline ends. The CDR3 is CASSSRDLTGGGYTF. CDR3 sequence (DNA): TGTGCCAGCAGCTCCCGAGACCTAACGGGGGGTGGCTACACCTTC. Full variable domain (rest looked up from reference TRBV5-6 and TRBJ1-2): DAGVTQSPTHLIKTRGQQVTLRCSPKSGHDTVSWYQQALGQGPQFIFQYYEEEERQRGNFPDRFSGHQFPNYSSELNVNALLLGDSALYLCASSSRDLTGGGYTFGSGTRLTVV.

The chain joins TRBV28 to TRBJ1-1; possibly TRBD1 for D (6 bases). The germline V and J ends were trimmed by 6 bases and 1 base, with 15 bases remaining between them. The CDR3 loop spans 15 amino acids. The germline gives CDR1 MDHEN, CDR2 SYDVKM. CDR3 sequence: CASSSSGAKNTEAFF. DNA of the CDR3: TGTGCCAGCAGCTCCTCAGGGGCCAAGAACACTGAAGCTTTCTTT.

The CDR3 DNA reads TGTGCCAGCAGCCCCGGACAGGGGGCGAACGAGCAGTACTTC. Amino acid sequence: CASSPGQGANEQYF. The rearrangement joins TRBV11-2 to TRBJ2-7; TRBD1 matches 11 bases. Germline CDR1 and CDR2: SGHAT and FQNNGV. The V segment lost 5 bases and the J segment 5 bases; nucleotides outside the gene matches: 5. The CDR3 length is 14 residues.

The chain employs TRBV11-2 and TRBJ1-4, with D maybe TRBD1 (5 bases). The germline V gene encodes CDR1 SGHAT and CDR2 FQNNGV. The CDR3 is 15 residues long. V lost 1 base and J 6 bases, leaving 12 bases between the germline ends. For the CDR3, the DNA is TGTGCCAGCAGCTTAGGTCGAAGGGGTTATGAAAAACTGTTTTTT. Amino acid sequence: CASSLGRRGYEKLFF.

The chain couples TRBV27 to TRBJ1-5, with D possibly being TRBD1 (5 bases). The CDR3 covers 15 residues. Germline assignment: CDR1 MNHEY and CDR2 SMNVEV (reference sequence). Trimming removed 6 bases from V and 4 bases from J, with 16 bases in between. CDR3 sequence reads: CASRASGGRNQPQHF. The CDR3 DNA is TGTGCCAGCAGGGCCAGCGGGGGACGGAATCAGCCCCAGCATTTT.